This T cell receptor (beta chain) was retrieved from a study of OX40 agonist ivuxolimab in advanced cancers. Overall study: Having had anti-PD-1, anti-PD-L1 or anti-CTLA-4 therapy before was allowed, and over 35% had some. Three patients responded partially, comprising one with hepatocellular carcinoma and two with cutaneous melanoma.

Germline assignment: CDR1 SGDLS and CDR2 YYNGEE. This CDR3 has 16 amino acids. Method: immunoSEQ multiplex PCR; TCRdb's copy keeps in-frame clones and lacks some. The table records approximately 70,000 clones, roughly four fifths of them present only once. As regards this clone: A junction boundary mismatches the germline segment, possibly from a read error.

This sequence joins TRBV9 and TRBJ2-3; the match to TRBD2 covers 8 bases. The TCR sequence derives from an adult with an advanced solid tumor such as melanoma, head and neck, liver or kidney cancer. The specimen comprised CD4+ or CD8+ T cells sorted from blood, sampled in a trial of the OX40 agonist ivuxolimab. CDR3: CASSSPAGASTNTQYF. CDR3 DNA sequence: TGTGCCAGCAGCTCTCCAGCGGGAGCCTCCACAAATACGCAGTATTTT.